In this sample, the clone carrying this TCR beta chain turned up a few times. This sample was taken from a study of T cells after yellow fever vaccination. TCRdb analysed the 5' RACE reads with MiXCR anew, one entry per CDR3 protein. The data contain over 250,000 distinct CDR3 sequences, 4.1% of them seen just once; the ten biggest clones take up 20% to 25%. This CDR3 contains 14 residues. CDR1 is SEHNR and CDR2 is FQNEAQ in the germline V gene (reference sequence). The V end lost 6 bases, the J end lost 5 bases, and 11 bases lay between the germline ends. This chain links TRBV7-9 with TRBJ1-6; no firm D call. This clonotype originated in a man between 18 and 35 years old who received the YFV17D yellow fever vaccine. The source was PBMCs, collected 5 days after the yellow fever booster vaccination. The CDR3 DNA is TGTGCCAGCAGTTTACAGAAAGATAATTCACCCCTCCACTTT. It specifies CASSLQKDNSPLHF.